The 9 T cell receptor beta chains below were found in one sample sequenced in a study of T cell repertoires in cytomegalovirus infection. TCRdb recomputed calls from the reads with MiXCR, one row per CDR3 protein. Of hundreds of thousands of distinct CDR3 sequences in the sample, about a sixth were seen once. Sequencing input: PBMCs. The receptor source for this set is a human donor in good health (CMV status not recorded). Some clones in this sample may be carry-over from other donors' samples.

There are many counts of this clonotype. The chain employs TRBV6-2 or TRBV6-3 and TRBJ2-3; 10 nucleotides line up with TRBD2. Germline V gene data show CDR1 as MNHEY and CDR2 as SVGEGT. V was pared by 6 bases and J by 9 bases, with 9 bases of the junction left unmatched. The CDR3 length is 14 residues. The CDR3 is CASRSSASGGTQYF. For the CDR3, the DNA is TGTGCCAGCAGAAGCTCGGCTAGCGGGGGAACGCAGTATTTT.

The rearrangement joins TRBV29-1 to TRBJ2-1, with D tentatively TRBD1 (6 bases). The V end was cut by 6 bases, the J end by 9 bases, with 18 bases between. The CDR3 length is 13 residues. Germline lookup yields CDR1 SQVTM and CDR2 ANQGSEA. The DNA of the CDR3 is TGCAGCGTACTAGTAGTAGGGGGAAGTGAGCAGTTCTTC. Translating it yields CSVLVVGGSEQFF.

This clonotype was detected only a few times. The V call is TRBV27, the J call TRBJ2-1; D is unresolved. CDR3 length equals 13 residues. The V gene's germline CDR1 is MNHEY and CDR2 SMNVEV (reference sequence). Trimming shortened V by 5 bases and J by 4 bases, and 9 bases separated the two germline ends. In nucleotides, the CDR3 is TGTGCCAGCAGTATCAGTGGATACAATGAGCAGTTCTTC. Protein sequence: CASSISGYNEQFF.

This clonotype showed up just a few times. CDR3 nucleotide sequence: TGTGCCAGCAGCAGCGACATGTGGGGGACAGCTTTCTTT. The encoded protein is CASSSDMWGTAFF. This rearrangement joins TRBV11-1 to TRBJ1-1, with TRBD1 as a possible D gene (5 bases). V gave up 5 bases and J gave up 10 bases, with 17 bases separating them. Germline CDR1 is SGHAT and CDR2 is FQDESV (reference sequence). This CDR3 region has 13 residues.

This clonotype was counted between two and nine times. CDR3: CASSLWGQGQTNQPQHF. The CDR3 region has the DNA TGTGCCAGCAGCTTATGGGGACAGGGACAAACCAATCAGCCCCAGCATTTT. The V and J genes are TRBV7-2 and TRBJ1-5; 9 bases map to TRBD1. V shed 2 bases, J shed 3 bases, and the junction held 8 bases outside the gene matches. Germline CDR1 is SGHTA and CDR2 is FQGNSA. CDR3 length: 17 amino acids.

This clonotype has ten or more counts. The J gene is TRBJ2-2, the V gene TRBV6-1, with D tentatively TRBD1 or TRBD2 (5 bases each). Per germline, CDR1 MNHNS and CDR2 SASEGT. V dropped 7 bases and J dropped 4 bases, with 19 bases sitting between them. This CDR3 contains 16 residues. DNA of the CDR3: TGTGCCAGCAAGGAAAATTGGGGACCCACCACCGGGGAGCTGTTTTTT. It encodes CASKENWGPTTGELFF.

V usage is TRBV10-3 and J usage is TRBJ1-2, with D uncertain. CDR3 length equals 16 residues. Trimming left V 0 bases short and J 6 bases short, with 17 bases between. CDR1 ENHRY and CDR2 SYGVKD come from the germline V gene. CDR3 nucleotide sequence: TGTGCCATCAGTGAGTCGATAGTGAAAGGGCCGGATGGCTACACCTTC. It specifies CAISESIVKGPDGYTF.

Only one count was recorded for this clonotype. CDR3 DNA sequence: TGCAGCGTTGGTGGGCAACTTAACACTGAAGCTTTCTTT. Translated, it gives CSVGGQLNTEAFF. The genes are TRBV29-1 and TRBJ1-1; no clear D gene. This CDR3 is built from 13 residues. Trimming stripped 4 bases from V and 2 bases from J, with 11 bases between. The V gene's germline CDR1 is SQVTM and CDR2 ANQGSEA.

In this sample, this clonotype turned up a few times. The chain combines TRBV5-6 with TRBJ2-7, with 7 bases lining up with TRBD2. Germline CDR1 is SGHDT and CDR2 is YYEEEE. Losses at the gene ends were 7 bases for V and 6 bases for J; bases not matched to a gene: 4. The CDR3 runs to 11 residues. CDR3 amino acids: CASGTGGEQYF. The CDR3 coding sequence is TGTGCCAGCGGTACGGGGGGCGAGCAGTACTTC.